These 20 T cell receptor beta chains came from one sample sequenced in a study of OX40 agonist ivuxolimab in advanced cancers. Profiled with immunoSEQ multiplex PCR; TCRdb holds only in-frame clones, not every one. The sample lists tens of thousands of clones, around three quarters occurring once. The specimen was CD4+ or CD8+ T cells sorted from blood, collected in a trial of the OX40 agonist ivuxolimab. The receptors were sampled from an adult with an advanced solid tumor such as melanoma, head and neck, liver or kidney cancer.

The chain has TRBV2 and TRBJ1-1; no clear D. The length of the CDR3 is 15 residues. The V and J ends lost 4 bases and 5 bases respectively, with 17 bases between them. Looked up from germline, CDR1 is SNHLY and CDR2 is FYNNEI. CDR3 amino acids: CASSVAPGLRTEAFF. The DNA for the CDR3 is TGTGCCAGCAGTGTCGCTCCGGGCCTAAGGACTGAAGCTTTCTTT.

Points on this clone: Other DNA sequences in this specimen translate into the identical CDR3. The chain carries TRBV18 and TRBJ1-4; D gene uncertain. Trimming cost V 3 bases and J 5 bases, with 7 bases left between them. Germline CDR1 KGHSH, CDR2 LQKENI. The CDR3 is 13 residues long. The CDR3 here is CASSPGQNEKLFF. Here the CDR3 DNA reads TGTGCCAGCTCACCCGGGCAGAATGAAAAACTGTTTTTT.

The chain links TRBV7-2 to TRBJ1-2; TRBD1 matches 9 bases. From germline, CDR1 is SGHTA and CDR2 FQGNSA. J was trimmed by 4 bases and V by 4 bases; bases with no gene match: 7. The CDR3 extends over 15 amino acids. CDR3 residues: CASSSAGTGSYGYTF. The CDR3 region has the DNA TGTGCCAGCAGCTCCGCCGGGACAGGGAGCTATGGCTACACCTTC.

This chain uses TRBV5-6 with TRBJ2-3; 7 nucleotides align to TRBD1. There are 17 residues in the CDR3. V lost 4 bases to trimming and J lost 3 bases; unmatched junction nucleotides: 14. The germline V gene has CDR1 SGHDT and CDR2 YYEEEE. The CDR3 nucleotides are TGTGCCAGCAGCCCCCCTTCGGGGACAGTAATGACAGATACGCAGTATTTT. It is translated as CASSPPSGTVMTDTQYF.

The rearrangement uses TRBV11-2 and TRBJ2-2, with 7 bases aligning to TRBD1. The CDR3 spans 16 residues. Germline-derived CDR1 and CDR2 are SGHAT and FQNNGV. J was trimmed by 1 base and V by 0 bases; bases with no gene match: 2. CDR3 nucleotide sequence: TGTGCCAGCAGCTTAGAAGGGGGCTGGAACACCGGGGAGCTGTTTTTT. Amino acids: CASSLEGGWNTGELFF.

The chain has TRBV7-2 and TRBJ2-5; no clear D. Germline V CDR1 and CDR2: SGHTA, FQGNSA. The CDR3 consists of 13 residues. The germline V and J ends were trimmed by 1 base and 6 bases, with 9 bases remaining between them. CDR3 residues: CASSLGLEQTQYF. CDR3 DNA sequence: TGTGCCAGCAGCTTAGGCTTGGAGCAGACCCAGTACTTC.

The rearrangement joins TRBV6-4 to TRBJ2-2, with 7 bases matching TRBD2. Unmatched junction bases numbered 20, after V lost 4 bases and J lost 6 bases. Germline V CDR1 and CDR2: MRHNA, SNTAGT. CDR3 length: 19 amino acids. CDR3 residues: CASSGGSLRGIRFPGELFF. CDR3 coding DNA: TGTGCCAGCAGTGGCGGGAGTTTAAGGGGAATTCGTTTTCCCGGGGAGCTGTTTTTT.

V usage is TRBV27 and J usage is TRBJ1-6; 7 nucleotides match TRBD1. The CDR3 contains 21 residues. The trim removed 8 bases at V and 1 base at J, leaving 23 bases unmatched. Germline V CDR1 and CDR2: MNHEY, SMNVEV (reference sequence). CDR3 in amino acids: CASGPDPVTGSVVSYNSPLHF. As DNA, the CDR3 is TGTGCCAGCGGTCCCGACCCCGTGACAGGGTCGGTTGTATCCTATAATTCACCCCTCCACTTT.

The V and J genes are TRBV19 and TRBJ2-3; TRBD2 aligns across 12 bases. The CDR3 runs 15 residues. The germline gives CDR1 LNHDA, CDR2 SQIVND (reference sequence). J lost 2 bases, V lost 8 bases, and 5 bases had no gene match. CDR3 bases: TGTGCCAGTTCCCTAGCGGGAGGGACCACAGATACGCAGTATTTT. It is translated as CASSLAGGTTDTQYF. Looking up the rest from reference TRBV19 and TRBJ2-3 gives the full variable domain: DGGITQSPKYLFRKEGQNVTLSCEQNLNHDAMYWYRQDPGQGLRLIYYSQIVNDFQKGDIAEGYSVSREKKESFPLTVTSAQKNPTAFYLCASSLAGGTTDTQYFGPGTRLTVL.

This rearrangement joins TRBV6-5 to TRBJ1-6; 9 nucleotides match TRBD1. The CDR3 contains 15 residues. The V gene end was trimmed by 7 bases and the J gene end by 7 bases; junction bases not matched to a gene: 8. Germline V gives CDR1 MNHEY, CDR2 SVGAGI. The DNA of the CDR3 is TGTGCCAGCACCGAACAGGGGGCGAAGAATTCACCCCTCCACTTT. This codes for CASTEQGAKNSPLHF.

This clone appeared a few times. The rearrangement links TRBV7-3 to TRBJ2-7; TRBD2 agrees at 7 bases. This CDR3 region has 14 residues. V lost 5 bases and J lost 2; bases outside the gene matches: 6. Germline V gives CDR1 SGHTA, CDR2 FQGTGA. CDR3 residues: CASSLGGSTYEQYF. CDR3 nucleotides: TGTGCCAGCAGCCTGGGGGGGTCCACCTACGAGCAGTACTTC.

This clone ranks as medium-sized. V gene TRBV4-1 combines with J gene TRBJ2-1, with TRBD2 identical over 11 bases. V lost 4 bases and J lost 1; bases outside the gene matches: 3. Looked up from germline, CDR1 is MGHRA and CDR2 is YSYEKL. CDR3 length: 16 amino acids. The CDR3 DNA reads as TGCGCCAGCAGCCCGGGACTAGCGGTATCCTACAATGAGCAGTTCTTC. Residues: CASSPGLAVSYNEQFF.

This clone was detected a few times. The J gene is TRBJ2-3, the V gene TRBV10-3; 14 bases match TRBD2. CDR3 length equals 18 residues. V lost 4 bases, J lost 2 bases, and 8 bases stayed unmatched. CDR1 ENHRY and CDR2 SYGVKD come from the germline V gene. The CDR3 sequence is CAISGSGTSGGNTDTQYF. The CDR3 DNA sequence: TGTGCCATCAGTGGGTCCGGGACTAGCGGGGGTAACACAGATACGCAGTATTTT.

V and J are TRBV2 and TRBJ1-2; tentatively, D is TRBD1 (6 bases). This CDR3 has 13 residues. V was shortened by 8 bases and J by 5 bases, with 15 bases between the two germline ends. Germline V lookup: CDR1 SNHLY, CDR2 FYNNEI. The CDR3, as DNA: TGTGCCAGCCGAGGGGGACCTGGGTATGGCTACACCTTC. The encoded protein is CASRGGPGYGYTF.

This chain links TRBV4-2 with TRBJ2-2; 9 bases map to TRBD2. CDR3 length equals 17 residues. Germline lookup yields CDR1 LGHNA and CDR2 YNFKEQ. Trimming removed 2 bases from V and 0 bases from J; junction bases left unmatched: 4. The CDR3 spells CASSQILAGTNTGELFF. CDR3 sequence (DNA): TGTGCCAGCAGCCAAATCCTAGCGGGAACGAACACCGGGGAGCTGTTTTTT.

The J gene is TRBJ1-1, the V gene TRBV6-6; 8 bases are a match to TRBD1. V gave up 4 bases and J gave up 6 bases; unmatched junction bases: 7. The CDR3 consists of 14 residues. CDR1 and CDR2 (germline): MNHNY, SVGAGI (reference sequence). CDR3 sequence (DNA): TGTGCCAGCAGTTCTCAGGGGGCCGGGGCTGAAGCTTTCTTT. This sequence encodes CASSSQGAGAEAFF.

The genes are TRBV28 and TRBJ1-2, with 8 nucleotides matching TRBD1. The trim removed 6 bases at V and 8 bases at J, leaving 8 bases unmatched. CDR1 is MDHEN and CDR2 is SYDVKM in the germline V gene. The CDR3 is 13 amino acids. The CDR3 nucleotides read TGTGCCAGCAGCGAAGGACAGGGAAAGGGCTACACCTTC. Its protein is CASSEGQGKGYTF.

The chain employs TRBV29-1 and TRBJ1-1; possible D gene TRBD1, 5 bases. This CDR3 contains 14 residues. Germline-derived CDR1 and CDR2 are SQVTM and ANQGSEA. The V end lost 7 bases, the J end lost 0 bases, and 15 bases lay between the germline ends. The CDR3 nucleotides are TGCAGCGCCGGGGAGCGGGGGATGAACACTGAAGCTTTCTTT. Protein product: CSAGERGMNTEAFF.

The sample holds one count of this clone. V usage is TRBV6-1 and J usage is TRBJ2-1, with D possibly matching TRBD2 (6 bases). Germline V gene data show CDR1 as MNHNS and CDR2 as SASEGT. The CDR3 spans 15 residues. V was shortened by 3 bases and J by 9 bases, with 18 bases between the two germline ends. This chain's CDR3 is CASSEVAEVWSEQFF. The CDR3, as DNA: TGTGCCAGCAGTGAGGTAGCGGAAGTGTGGAGTGAGCAGTTCTTC.

This chain joins TRBV5-1 and TRBJ2-1; D is uncertain. The CDR3 is 14 amino acids. Germline values: CDR1 SGHRS, CDR2 YFSETQ. The V end lost 0 bases, the J end lost 4 bases, and 8 bases lay between the germline ends. The CDR3 sequence is CASSLDGYYNEQFF. CDR3 DNA: TGCGCCAGCAGCTTGGACGGCTATTACAATGAGCAGTTCTTC.